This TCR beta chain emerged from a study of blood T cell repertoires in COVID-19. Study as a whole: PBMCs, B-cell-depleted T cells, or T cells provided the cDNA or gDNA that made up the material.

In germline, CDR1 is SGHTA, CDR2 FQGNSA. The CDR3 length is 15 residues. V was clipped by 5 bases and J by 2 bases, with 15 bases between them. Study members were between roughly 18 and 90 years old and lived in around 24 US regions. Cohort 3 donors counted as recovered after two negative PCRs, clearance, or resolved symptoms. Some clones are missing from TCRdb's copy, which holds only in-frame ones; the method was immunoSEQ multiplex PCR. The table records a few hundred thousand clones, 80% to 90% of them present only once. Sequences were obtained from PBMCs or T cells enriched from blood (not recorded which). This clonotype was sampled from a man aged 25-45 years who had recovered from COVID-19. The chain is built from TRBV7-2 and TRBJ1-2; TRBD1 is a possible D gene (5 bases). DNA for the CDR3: TGTGCCAGCAGCATTGACAGCAGCCCCAACTATGGCTACACCTTC. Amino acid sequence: CASSIDSSPNYGYTF.